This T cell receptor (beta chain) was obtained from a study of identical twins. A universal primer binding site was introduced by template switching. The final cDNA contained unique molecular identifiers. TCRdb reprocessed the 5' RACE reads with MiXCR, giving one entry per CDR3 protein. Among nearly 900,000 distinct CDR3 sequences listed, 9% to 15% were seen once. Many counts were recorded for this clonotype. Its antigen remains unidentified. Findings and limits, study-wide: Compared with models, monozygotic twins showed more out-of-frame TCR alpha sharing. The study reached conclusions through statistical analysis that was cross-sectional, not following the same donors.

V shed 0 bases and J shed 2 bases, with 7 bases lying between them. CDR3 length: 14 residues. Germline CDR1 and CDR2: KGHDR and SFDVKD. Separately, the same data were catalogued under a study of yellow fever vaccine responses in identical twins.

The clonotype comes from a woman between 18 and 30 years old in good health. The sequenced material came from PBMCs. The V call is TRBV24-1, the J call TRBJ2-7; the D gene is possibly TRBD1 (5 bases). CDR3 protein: CATSDLYRPYEQYF. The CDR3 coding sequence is TGTGCCACCAGTGATTTGTACAGGCCCTACGAGCAGTACTTC.